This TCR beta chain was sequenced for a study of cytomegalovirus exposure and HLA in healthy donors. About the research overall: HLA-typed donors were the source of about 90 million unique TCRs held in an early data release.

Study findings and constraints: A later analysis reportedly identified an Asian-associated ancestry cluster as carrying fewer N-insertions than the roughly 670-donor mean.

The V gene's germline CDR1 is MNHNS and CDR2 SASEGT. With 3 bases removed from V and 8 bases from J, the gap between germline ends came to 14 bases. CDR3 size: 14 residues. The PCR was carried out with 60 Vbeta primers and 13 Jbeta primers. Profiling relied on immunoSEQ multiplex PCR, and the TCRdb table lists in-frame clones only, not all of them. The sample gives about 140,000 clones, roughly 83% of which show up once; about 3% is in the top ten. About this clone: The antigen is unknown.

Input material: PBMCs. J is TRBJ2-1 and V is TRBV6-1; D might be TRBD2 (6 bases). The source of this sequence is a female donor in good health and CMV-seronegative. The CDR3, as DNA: TGTGCCAGCAGTGATCGGGGTTGGGGGGATGAGCAGTTCTTC. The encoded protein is CASSDRGWGDEQFF.